This TCR beta chain was sequenced for a study of shared T cell receptors in the human thymus. The data were produced by immunoSEQ multiplex PCR, yet TCRdb's version contains in-frame clones alone and is incomplete. The profile shows under 450,000 clones, roughly 94% of them singletons. This CDR3 contains 16 residues. This TCR came from a human donor. Sequenced input: thymocytes. The V and J genes are TRBV21-1 and TRBJ2-3; the tabulated D call, TRBD2, remains unverified against the DNA. TRBV21-1 is annotated as a pseudogene. CDR3 DNA sequence: TGTGCCAGCAGCCCTGGGACTAGCGGGAATACAGATACGCAGTATTTT. Translation gives CASSPGTSGNTDTQYF.